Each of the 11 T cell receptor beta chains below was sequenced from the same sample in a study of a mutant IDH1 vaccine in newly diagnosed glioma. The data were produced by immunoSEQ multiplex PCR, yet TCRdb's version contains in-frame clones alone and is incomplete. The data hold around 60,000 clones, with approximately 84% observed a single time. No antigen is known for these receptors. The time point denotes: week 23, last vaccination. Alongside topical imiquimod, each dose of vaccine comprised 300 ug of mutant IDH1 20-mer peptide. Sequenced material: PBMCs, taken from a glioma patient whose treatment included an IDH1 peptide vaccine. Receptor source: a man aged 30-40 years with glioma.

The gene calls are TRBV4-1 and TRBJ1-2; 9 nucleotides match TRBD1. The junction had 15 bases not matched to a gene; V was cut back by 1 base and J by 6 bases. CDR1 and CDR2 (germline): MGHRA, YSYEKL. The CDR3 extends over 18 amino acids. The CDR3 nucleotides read TGCGCCAGCAGCCAAGGAGGTTTACAGGGGGCAAGACGGGATGGCTACACCTTC. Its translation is CASSQGGLQGARRDGYTF.

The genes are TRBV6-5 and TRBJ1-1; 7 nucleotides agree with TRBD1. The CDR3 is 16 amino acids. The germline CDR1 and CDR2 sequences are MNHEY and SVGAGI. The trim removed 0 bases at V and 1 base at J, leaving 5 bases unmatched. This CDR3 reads CASSYSPGQTNTEAFF. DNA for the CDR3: TGTGCCAGCAGTTACTCACCGGGACAGACGAACACTGAAGCTTTCTTT.

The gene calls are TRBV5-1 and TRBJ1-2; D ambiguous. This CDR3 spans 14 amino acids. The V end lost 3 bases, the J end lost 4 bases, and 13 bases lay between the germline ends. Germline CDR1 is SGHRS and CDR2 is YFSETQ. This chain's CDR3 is CASSWGSSVYGYTF. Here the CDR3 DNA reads TGCGCCAGCAGCTGGGGATCCTCTGTCTATGGCTACACCTTC.

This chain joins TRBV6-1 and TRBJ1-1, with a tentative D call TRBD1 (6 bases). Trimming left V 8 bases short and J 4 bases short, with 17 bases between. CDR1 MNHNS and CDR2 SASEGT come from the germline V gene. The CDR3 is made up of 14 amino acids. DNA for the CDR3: TGTGCCAGCGAACAAGGAGGGGGAGGCACTGAAGCTTTCTTT. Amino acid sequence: CASEQGGGGTEAFF.

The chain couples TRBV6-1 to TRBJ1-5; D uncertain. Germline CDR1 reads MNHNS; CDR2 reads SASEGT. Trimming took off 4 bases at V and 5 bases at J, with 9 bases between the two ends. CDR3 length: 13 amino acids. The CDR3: CASSGSRYQPQHF. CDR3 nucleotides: TGTGCCAGCAGTGGAAGCCGTTATCAGCCCCAGCATTTT.

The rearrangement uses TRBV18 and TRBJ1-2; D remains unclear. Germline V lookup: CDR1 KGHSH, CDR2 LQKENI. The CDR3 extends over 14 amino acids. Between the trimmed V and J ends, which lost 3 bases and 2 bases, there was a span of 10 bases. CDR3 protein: CASSPIRGNYGYTF. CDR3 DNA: TGTGCCAGCTCACCCATCCGGGGAAACTATGGCTACACCTTC.

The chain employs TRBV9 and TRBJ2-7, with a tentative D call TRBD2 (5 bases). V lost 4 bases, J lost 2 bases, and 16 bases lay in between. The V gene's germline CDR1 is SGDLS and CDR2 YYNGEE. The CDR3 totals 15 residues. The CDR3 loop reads CASSLAEVPTYEQYF. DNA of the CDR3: TGTGCCAGCAGCCTAGCTGAGGTCCCGACCTACGAGCAGTACTTC.

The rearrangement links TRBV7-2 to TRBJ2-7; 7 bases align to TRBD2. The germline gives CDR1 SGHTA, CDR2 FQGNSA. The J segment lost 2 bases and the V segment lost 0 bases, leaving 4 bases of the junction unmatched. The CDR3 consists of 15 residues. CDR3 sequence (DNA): TGTGCCAGCAGCTTAGCTGGCGGGGGTCCCTACGAGCAGTACTTC. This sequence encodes CASSLAGGGPYEQYF.

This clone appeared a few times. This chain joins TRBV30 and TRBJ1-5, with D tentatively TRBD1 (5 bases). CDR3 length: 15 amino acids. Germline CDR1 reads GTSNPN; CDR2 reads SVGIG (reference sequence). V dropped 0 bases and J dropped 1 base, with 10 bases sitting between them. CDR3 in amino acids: CAWSVKGASNQPQHF. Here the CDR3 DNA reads TGTGCCTGGAGTGTGAAAGGGGCGAGCAATCAGCCCCAGCATTTT.

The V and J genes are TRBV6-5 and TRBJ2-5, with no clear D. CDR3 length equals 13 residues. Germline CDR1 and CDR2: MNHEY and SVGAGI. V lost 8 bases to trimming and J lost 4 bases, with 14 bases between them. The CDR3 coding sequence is TGTGCCAGCGGATTTATGACCCCAGAGACCCAGTACTTC. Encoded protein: CASGFMTPETQYF.

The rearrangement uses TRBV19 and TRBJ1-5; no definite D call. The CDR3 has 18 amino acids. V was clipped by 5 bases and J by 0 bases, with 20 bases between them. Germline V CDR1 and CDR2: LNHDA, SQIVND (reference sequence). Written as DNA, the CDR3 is TGTGCCAGTAGTCTCCGGAAAAGTCTAATTTATAGCAATCAGCCCCAGCATTTT. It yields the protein CASSLRKSLIYSNQPQHF.